This TCR beta chain came from a study of molecular identifiers for immune sequencing clone quantification. Study outcomes and limitations: Clonotypes surpassing 20 RNA copies contained over 98% of effector molecules, versus under 1% in naive cells.

As for this clonotype: The antigen is not known.

This CDR3 has 15 residues. Trimming left V 1 base short and J 7 bases short, with 14 bases between. Germline V lookup: CDR1 MNHEY, CDR2 SMNVEV (reference sequence). Via MiXCR, TCRdb re-called the PCR reads, giving one row per CDR3 protein. The repertoire has 65,000 or so distinct CDR3 sequences, under 20% of them found once; the top ten carry 1.5% to 1.9%. The source is a human donor in good health. Some libraries in this study had Jurkat cell RNA spiked in. Sequencing was carried out using naive CD8+ T cells from blood, with Jurkat cell RNA spiked in. Indicated subset: FACS-sorted CD8+CD4-CCR7+CD45RA+ naive T cells. This chain uses TRBV27 with TRBJ1-5, with a possible D match to TRBD1 (5 bases). The CDR3 nucleotides are TGTGCCAGCAGTTTATTTGGGGCAGGAGGGCAGCCCCAGCATTTT. It encodes CASSLFGAGGQPQHF.